This T cell receptor (beta chain) was found in a study of T cell responses to AZD1222 COVID-19 vaccine. Points from the study as a whole: Baseline serostatus was positive in only six AZD1222 recipients. Spike-specific TCR breadth and depth both grew after two AZD1222 doses.

Germline CDR1 SGHDT, CDR2 YYEEEE. The CDR3 loop spans 15 amino acids. Trimming stripped 4 bases from V and 0 bases from J, with 13 bases between. Worth noting for this clone: Its antigen is unidentified.

Here immunoSEQ multiplex PCR was the method, and the copy in TCRdb shows in-frame clones only, minus some. Of about 96,000 clones listed, 70% to 90% are singletons. This TCR came from an adult in good health. This sequence joins TRBV5-6 and TRBJ1-2; the D gene is possibly TRBD1 (6 bases). Sequencing used peripheral blood, obtained on day 0 of AZD1222 vaccination. The CDR3 DNA reads TGTGCCAGCAGCCTACAGGGCCCGACTAACTATGGCTACACCTTC. Translating gives CASSLQGPTNYGYTF.